The present TCR beta chain was sequenced within a study of cytomegalovirus exposure and HLA in healthy donors. Overall study context: Of all 400 or so donors who were genotyped, under 90% belonged to the Caucasian-associated ancestry cluster.

The PCR ran on 60 Vbeta and 13 Jbeta primers. Produced via immunoSEQ multiplex PCR; TCRdb's table is partial and in-frame only. Of around 120,000 clones listed, around 71% were seen once; the top ten hold roughly 2.7%. Each donor was healthy, and each was a bone marrow donor. The CDR3 spans 11 residues. Trimming stripped 5 bases from V and 3 bases from J, with 4 bases between. Per the germline V gene, CDR1 is MGHRA and CDR2 is YSYEKL. The chain has TRBV4-1 and TRBJ1-1; no reliable D call. The sequencing sample was made of PBMCs. This sequence originates from a woman aged 55-69 years in good health and CMV-seropositive. The chain's CDR3 is CASSYYTEAFF. CDR3 sequence (DNA): TGCGCCAGCAGCTACTACACTGAAGCTTTCTTT.